The next 32 T cell receptor beta chains were all read from a single sample in a study of identifying expanded T cells in peripheral blood. Method: immunoSEQ multiplex PCR; TCRdb's copy keeps in-frame clones and lacks some. This table has 80,000 or so clones, 70% to 90% appearing once. Sequencing was done on a sample of blood. These receptors were taken from a person aged 18 to 70 in good health.

The chain uses TRBV27 and TRBJ2-7, with D uncertain. The CDR3 totals 16 residues. From germline, CDR1 is MNHEY and CDR2 SMNVEV (reference sequence). Trimming shortened V by 0 bases and J by 4 bases, and 16 bases separated the two germline ends. This chain's CDR3 is CASSLSGTREVYEQYF. The CDR3 nucleotides are TGTGCCAGCAGTTTATCCGGAACGAGAGAGGTTTACGAGCAGTACTTC.

V usage is TRBV4-2 and J usage is TRBJ2-7; 14 nucleotides align to TRBD2. Germline CDR1 and CDR2: LGHNA and YNFKEQ. The V segment lost 4 bases and the J segment 3 bases; nucleotides outside the gene matches: 5. This CDR3 is built from 16 residues. The CDR3 region is CASSPTSGRAGYEQYF. The CDR3 DNA sequence: TGTGCCAGCAGCCCGACTAGCGGGAGGGCCGGCTACGAGCAGTACTTC.

This clone was seen only a few times. The DNA of the CDR3 is TGTGCCAGCAGTGTGGACGGTGGGCAGCCCCAGCATTTT. This codes for CASSVDGGQPQHF. This chain links TRBV2 with TRBJ1-5; D call uncertain. Between the trimmed V and J ends, which lost 4 bases and 7 bases, there was a span of 11 bases. The CDR3 length is 13 residues. Germline V lookup: CDR1 SNHLY, CDR2 FYNNEI.

The chain recombines TRBV5-6 with TRBJ1-2, with D tentatively TRBD1 (6 bases). CDR1 and CDR2 from the germline V gene are SGHDT and YYEEEE. This CDR3 region has 11 residues. V lost 2 bases to trimming and J lost 10 bases, with 9 bases between them. CDR3 region: CASSFGGLYTF. CDR3 in DNA: TGTGCCAGCAGCTTTGGGGGGCTCTACACCTTC. The full variable domain, in which reference TRBV5-6 and TRBJ1-2 provide the parts outside the CDR3, is DAGVTQSPTHLIKTRGQQVTLRCSPKSGHDTVSWYQQALGQGPQFIFQYYEEEERQRGNFPDRFSGHQFPNYSSELNVNALLLGDSALYLCASSFGGLYTFGSGTRLTVV.

V usage is TRBV25-1 and J usage is TRBJ2-7; 9 bases are shared with TRBD1. V shed 2 bases and J 2 bases; nucleotides not matched to a gene: 10. The CDR3 runs to 17 residues. Germline V lookup: CDR1 MGHDK, CDR2 SYGVNS. CDR3 protein: CASSEGGTGPTPYEQYF. The CDR3 coding sequence is TGTGCCAGCAGTGAAGGGGGGACAGGGCCCACTCCCTACGAGCAGTACTTC.

The V gene is TRBV6-5, the J gene TRBJ1-2, with D possibly TRBD1 on 6 matching bases. The length of the CDR3 is 14 residues. With 0 bases removed from V and 3 bases from J, the gap between germline ends came to 8 bases. Germline V gene sequence: CDR1 MNHEY, CDR2 SVGAGI. CDR3 DNA sequence: TGTGCCAGCAGTTACTCGTCAGGGGACTATGGCTACACCTTC. This codes for CASSYSSGDYGYTF.

V usage is TRBV27 and J usage is TRBJ2-2; D is possibly TRBD2 (5 bases). This CDR3 comprises 14 residues. Trimming took off 7 bases at V and 4 bases at J, with 13 bases between the two ends. Germline V lookup: CDR1 MNHEY, CDR2 SMNVEV (reference sequence). In DNA, the CDR3 is TGTGCCAGCAAGGTTAGCGCTTCCACCGGGGAGCTGTTTTTT. Its translation is CASKVSASTGELFF.

This CDR3 is CASSLAAGGNQDTQYF. The CDR3 DNA reads TGTGCCAGCAGCTTAGCAGCGGGAGGGAATCAAGATACGCAGTATTTT. J is TRBJ2-3 and V is TRBV5-5, with 10 bases that match TRBD2. CDR3 length: 16 amino acids. Germline V lookup: CDR1 SGHKS, CDR2 YYEKEE (reference sequence). Losses at the gene ends were 2 bases for V and 5 bases for J; bases not matched to a gene: 8.

This clone appeared a few times. CDR3 sequence reads: CASSQGSGTTNNEQFF. DNA for the CDR3: TGCGCCAGCAGCCAAGGCTCCGGGACTACAAACAATGAGCAGTTCTTC. The V gene is TRBV4-3, the J gene TRBJ2-1; 7 positions match TRBD2. The CDR3 is 16 residues long. V was clipped by 1 base and J by 5 bases; unmatched bases: 8. CDR1 LGHNA and CDR2 YSLEER come from the germline V gene.

The chain employs TRBV25-1 and TRBJ1-2; TRBD1 matches at 10 bases. The germline V gene encodes CDR1 MGHDK and CDR2 SYGVNS. The CDR3 is 15 amino acids. V lost 3 bases and J lost 3; bases outside the gene matches: 4. CDR3 loop: CASSDATGGDYGYTF. The DNA for the CDR3 is TGTGCCAGCAGTGACGCGACAGGGGGCGACTATGGCTACACCTTC.

J is TRBJ2-7 and V is TRBV10-3, with a possible D match to TRBD2 (6 bases). V lost 10 bases and J 7 bases, leaving 20 bases between the germline ends. Germline V gene sequence: CDR1 ENHRY, CDR2 SYGVKD. The CDR3 length is 13 residues. CDR3: CATDDSDREEQYF. The CDR3 bases are TGTGCCACCGACGACAGCGACCGGGAGGAGCAGTACTTC.

V usage is TRBV4-1 and J usage is TRBJ1-2; 7 nucleotides agree with TRBD1. The CDR3 has 17 residues. Per the germline V gene, CDR1 is MGHRA and CDR2 is YSYEKL. After removal of 4 bases from V and 0 bases from J, the junction contained 11 bases not matched to a gene. The CDR3 protein is CASSPGKGTETNYGYTF. Here the CDR3 DNA reads TGCGCCAGCAGCCCGGGAAAGGGGACAGAAACTAACTATGGCTACACCTTC.

Turning to this clone: Other DNA sequences in the sample encode the same CDR3. The rearrangement joins TRBV6-5 to TRBJ2-3, with a possible D match to TRBD2 (5 bases). The germline CDR1 and CDR2 sequences are MNHEY and SVGAGI. Trimming pared 2 bases from V and 0 bases from J, leaving 9 bases between. The CDR3 length is 15 residues. The chain's CDR3 is CASSYRLASTDTQYF. The CDR3 nucleotides are TGTGCCAGCAGTTACCGGCTAGCTAGCACAGATACGCAGTATTTT.

The rearrangement links TRBV7-6 to TRBJ2-3, with D perhaps TRBD2 (6 bases). Germline V gene data show CDR1 as SGHVS and CDR2 as FNYEAQ. V was trimmed by 6 bases and J by 7 bases, leaving 20 bases between them. There are 15 residues in the CDR3. CDR3 in amino acids: CASSPPASRGNTQYF. The CDR3 region has the DNA TGTGCCAGCAGTCCACCCGCATCCCGGGGGAATACGCAGTATTTT.

The V and J genes are TRBV5-1 and TRBJ2-7; D is possibly TRBD1 (6 bases). CDR3 length: 15 amino acids. CDR1 is SGHRS, CDR2 YFSETQ, per germline. Trimming cost V 0 bases and J 2 bases, with 12 bases left between them. The CDR3 DNA sequence: TGCGCCAGCAGCTTGGCCGGGACAAAAACCTACGAGCAGTACTTC. Its protein is CASSLAGTKTYEQYF. Combining the CDR3 with reference TRBV5-1 and TRBJ2-7 gives the whole variable domain KAGVTQTPRYLIKTRGQQVTLSCSPISGHRSVSWYQQTPGQGLQFLFEYFSETQRNKGNFPGRFSGRQFSNSRSEMNVSTLELGDSALYLCASSLAGTKTYEQYFGPGTRLTVT.

The chain carries TRBV29-1 and TRBJ2-3; 12 bases are a match to TRBD1. V trimming: 2 bases; J trimming: 5 bases; junction bases outside the gene matches: 23. This CDR3 spans 21 amino acids. Germline V gene data show CDR1 as SQVTM and CDR2 as ANQGSEA. The CDR3 DNA reads TGCAGCGTTGAAATAGGGATCCCGGGACAGGGGGCGCGAGGTGCACTAGATACGCAGTATTTT. Translation: CSVEIGIPGQGARGALDTQYF.

The chain has TRBV7-6 and TRBJ2-7; perhaps TRBD2 as D (6 bases). The V gene lost 5 bases and the J gene lost 6 bases, with 14 bases spanning the gap. The CDR3 runs to 13 residues. Germline V gives CDR1 SGHVS, CDR2 FNYEAQ. CDR3 sequence: CASSPGVGGEQYF. The CDR3 nucleotides read TGTGCCAGCAGCCCGGGTGTCGGGGGCGAGCAGTACTTC.

This chain joins TRBV28 and TRBJ2-1; D is unclear. The CDR3 is 13 residues long. With 1 base removed from V and 9 bases from J, the gap between germline ends came to 10 bases. CDR1 and CDR2 (germline): MDHEN, SYDVKM. The CDR3 bases are TGTGCCAGCAGTTTATTAGTTATCGGTGAGCAGTTCTTC. It yields the protein CASSLLVIGEQFF.

V is TRBV21-1 and J is TRBJ1-5. TRBV21-1 is a pseudogene locus. This CDR3 spans 15 amino acids. The CDR3 coding sequence is TGTGCCAGCAGCACAGTGGGGGATACATATCAGCCCCAGCATTTT. Translating gives CASSTVGDTYQPQHF.

The CDR3 DNA is TGTGCCAGCACAGGTCGCAATGAGCAGTTCTTC. This sequence encodes CASTGRNEQFF. The chain combines TRBV6-5 with TRBJ2-1, with D hard to call. V shed 7 bases and J shed 6 bases, with 7 bases lying between them. This CDR3 region has 11 residues. Looked up from germline, CDR1 is MNHEY and CDR2 is SVGAGI.

This chain links TRBV11-3 with TRBJ2-5; tentatively, D is TRBD1 (6 bases). This CDR3 spans 13 amino acids. Germline V lookup: CDR1 SGHNT, CDR2 YENEEA. Trimming shortened V by 0 bases and J by 4 bases, and 6 bases separated the two germline ends. The CDR3 sequence: CASSLEGAETQYF. In nucleotides, the CDR3 is TGTGCCAGCAGCTTAGAGGGGGCAGAGACCCAGTACTTC.

CDR3 sequence: CASSYTEGAYSYEQYF. CDR3 bases: TGTGCCAGCAGCTACACGGAGGGGGCCTACTCCTACGAGCAGTACTTC. The chain uses TRBV5-5 and TRBJ2-7, with D possibly being TRBD1 (7 bases). V lost 3 bases and J lost 0, with 16 bases in between. CDR1 is SGHKS, CDR2 YYEKEE, per germline (reference sequence). The CDR3 is made up of 16 amino acids.

The chain is built from TRBV9 and TRBJ1-5; no clear D gene. This CDR3 has 17 amino acids. V shed 0 bases and J shed 0 bases, with 13 bases lying between them. The germline gives CDR1 SGDLS, CDR2 YYNGEE. CDR3: CASSVGFSADSNQPQHF. The CDR3 DNA is TGTGCCAGCAGCGTAGGTTTTTCTGCCGATAGCAATCAGCCCCAGCATTTT.

The genes are TRBV21-1 and TRBJ2-3; TRBD1 is the table's D call, not checked against the DNA. TRBV21-1 is a known pseudogene. CDR3 size: 17 residues. The CDR3 protein is CASSKGGQGAVTDTQYF. CDR3 DNA: TGTGCCAGCAGCAAAGGCGGGCAGGGGGCTGTCACAGATACGCAGTATTTT.

V is TRBV10-3 and J is TRBJ2-7; unclear D gene. The V end lost 6 bases, the J end lost 5 bases, and 8 bases lay between the germline ends. CDR3 length: 11 amino acids. Germline CDR1 ENHRY, CDR2 SYGVKD. The CDR3 reads CAISDKDEQYF. DNA for the CDR3: TGTGCCATCAGCGATAAAGACGAGCAGTACTTC.

This clone was seen many times. The V and J genes are TRBV29-1 and TRBJ1-2, with unresolved D. V lost 5 bases, J lost 4 bases, and 8 bases lay in between. CDR3 size: 11 residues. Germline CDR1 SQVTM, CDR2 ANQGSEA. CDR3 bases: TGCAGCGTTTCGGACGGCTATGGCTACACCTTC. Residues: CSVSDGYGYTF.

The chain couples TRBV6-6 to TRBJ1-1; D ambiguous. CDR3 length equals 13 residues. Germline lookup yields CDR1 MNHNY and CDR2 SVGAGI (reference sequence). V lost 3 bases to trimming and J lost 3 bases, with 8 bases between them. CDR3 bases: TGTGCCAGCAGTTATCTTGGGGACACTGAAGCTTTCTTT. Translating gives CASSYLGDTEAFF.

The V and J genes are TRBV28 and TRBJ1-5; 9 bases agree with TRBD1. With V trimmed by 6 bases and J by 4 bases, 10 bases remained unmatched. This CDR3 comprises 16 residues. Germline CDR1 reads MDHEN; CDR2 reads SYDVKM. The CDR3 protein is CASRPGGTGRNQPQHF. The CDR3, as DNA: TGTGCCAGCAGGCCTGGGGGGACAGGGAGAAATCAGCCCCAGCATTTT.

CDR3 nucleotides: TGTGCCAGCAGAGGCGGGGGGGAGCAGCCCGGCAATCAGCCCCAGCATTTT. Residues: CASRGGGEQPGNQPQHF. This chain joins TRBV28 and TRBJ1-5; tentatively, D is TRBD1 (5 bases). The length of the CDR3 is 17 residues. The germline CDR1 and CDR2 sequences are MDHEN and SYDVKM. The V gene lost 6 bases and the J gene lost 2 bases, with 20 bases spanning the gap. Looking up the rest from reference TRBV28 and TRBJ1-5 gives the full variable domain: DVKVTQSSRYLVKRTGEKVFLECVQDMDHENMFWYRQDPGLGLRLIYFSYDVKMKEKGDIPEGYSVSREKKERFSLILESASTNQTSMYLCASRGGGEQPGNQPQHFGDGTRLSIL.

The CDR3 spells CASKNGRTNTEAFF. Written as DNA, the CDR3 is TGTGCCAGCAAAAACGGACGGACTAACACTGAAGCTTTCTTT. The J gene is TRBJ1-1, the V gene TRBV28; no firm D call. Trimming removed 7 bases at V and 2 bases at J, with 14 bases between. CDR1 and CDR2 from the germline V gene are MDHEN and SYDVKM. This CDR3 spans 14 amino acids.

This rearrangement joins TRBV6-1 to TRBJ2-1; 9 bases map to TRBD2. Germline V gene sequence: CDR1 MNHNS, CDR2 SASEGT. The V and J ends lost 1 base and 4 bases, in that order; junction bases with no gene match: 2. The CDR3 is 15 residues long. The CDR3 sequence is CASSEVAGDYNEQFF. The CDR3 region has the DNA TGTGCCAGCAGTGAAGTAGCGGGAGATTACAATGAGCAGTTCTTC.

With respect to this clone: The sample carries other DNA sequences with the same CDR3. This chain connects TRBV6-5 to TRBJ1-2; perhaps TRBD1 as D (6 bases). This CDR3 is built from 14 residues. Between the trimmed V and J ends, which lost 2 bases and 7 bases, there was a span of 14 bases. Germline CDR1 reads MNHEY; CDR2 reads SVGAGI. CDR3 sequence reads: CASSYSVQGSGYTF. DNA of the CDR3: TGTGCCAGCAGTTACAGTGTCCAGGGGTCTGGCTACACCTTC.